This entry lists 30 T cell receptor beta chains sequenced from one sample in a study of CD8+ T cells in alopecia areata. Sequencing templates came from extracted RNA that was reverse transcribed into cDNA. Measured with immunoSEQ multiplex PCR; TCRdb has only the in-frame clones, and not every one. Altogether around 110,000 clones were found in the sample, and no singletons occur. Specimen: lesional skin. The receptors here all came from a C3H/HeJ mouse with alopecia areata. The mouse line has the MHC haplotype H2-k.

A remark on this clone: Genes here carry mouse names. The CDR3 extends 4 residues past the end of the read, so its final part is completed from the germline J gene. The gene calls are TRBV13-3 and TRBJ1-1; D gene uncertain. Per germline, CDR1 NNHDY and CDR2 SYVADS. CDR3 length: 13 residues. The CDR3 is CASSDVRDTEVFF. CDR3 DNA (partial): TGTGCCAGCAGTGATGTCAGAGATACA.

On this clone: The gene symbols are mouse symbols. The read terminates 4 residues ahead of where the CDR3 ends, so the germline J gene completes it. The J gene is TRBJ2-4, the V gene TRBV31; 10 positions match TRBD2. Germline V gene sequence: CDR1 GKSSPN, CDR2 SITVG. V lost 2 bases and J lost 1; bases outside the gene matches: 3. This CDR3 is built from 15 residues. The covered CDR3 bases are TGTGCCTGGAGTTCCGGGACTGGGGGTCAAAAC. Protein: CAWSSGTGGQN. The whole CDR3 sequence reads CAWSSGTGGQNTLYF.

This clone showed up just a few times. Gene names follow the mouse nomenclature. The CDR3 extends 4 residues past the end of the read, so its final part is completed from the germline J gene. This chain links TRBV13-1 with TRBJ2-7; 7 nucleotides agree with TRBD1. J gave up 0 bases and V 3 bases, and 6 bases lay outside the gene matches. Germline V gene data show CDR1 as NSHNY and CDR2 as SYGAGN. This CDR3 comprises 15 residues. The CDR3 reads CASSGPRDSSYEQYF. Incomplete CDR3 DNA: TGTGCCAGCAGTGGTCCTCGGGACAGCTCCTAT.

Of note for this clone: Any gene name here is a mouse gene name. The read stops 4 residues short of the end of the CDR3; the missing end is completed from the germline J gene. This chain joins TRBV19 and TRBJ2-3; 13 bases agree with TRBD2. The germline V gene has CDR1 FNHDT and CDR2 SITEND (reference sequence). The CDR3 loop spans 16 amino acids. J was trimmed by 0 bases and V by 4 bases; bases with no gene match: 2. The CDR3 sequence is CASSRDWGGSAETLYF. The part of the CDR3 DNA that was read is TGTGCCAGCAGTCGGGACTGGGGGGGGAGTGCAGAA.

Concerning this clone itself: The germline and genes are mouse ones. The read ends 4 residues early relative to the CDR3; the germline J gene fills the gap. This rearrangement joins TRBV19 to TRBJ1-1, with 12 bases aligning to TRBD1. Germline CDR1 reads FNHDT; CDR2 reads SITEND (reference sequence). The CDR3 totals 13 residues. This chain's CDR3 is CAAEGQGAPEVFF. The DNA read from the CDR3 is TGTGCCGCAGAGGGACAGGGGGCACCA.

In the case of this clone: Gene names refer to mouse genes. The read gets to within 4 residues of the CDR3 end, and the germline J gene fills in the rest. The V call is TRBV13-3, the J call TRBJ1-2; D possibly corresponds to TRBD1 (6 bases). From germline, CDR1 is NNHDY and CDR2 SYVADS. Trimming removed 7 bases at V and 3 bases at J, with 10 bases between. CDR3 length: 12 amino acids. CDR3 region: CASHAGDSDYTF. The sequenced part of the CDR3 DNA is TGTGCCAGCCATGCAGGGGACTCC.

A remark on this clone: Genes here carry mouse names. The sequence runs out 4 residues before the end of the CDR3; the remainder is reconstructed from the germline J gene. V is TRBV13-1 and J is TRBJ1-1; D is ambiguous. Trimming cost V 3 bases and J 3 bases, with 6 bases left between them. Germline V gene sequence: CDR1 NSHNY, CDR2 SYGAGN. The CDR3 runs 12 residues. CDR3 bases read: TGTGCCAGCAGTGTAAGTCACACA. Translated: CASSVSHT. The CDR3, in full, reads CASSVSHTEVFF.

As concerns this clone: Gene names and germline refer to mouse. The read comes to an end 4 residues before the CDR3 does, leaving the germline J gene to fill in the end. The chain links TRBV1 to TRBJ2-5; D not resolved. This CDR3 region has 14 residues. The germline CDR1 and CDR2 sequences are NSQYPW and LRSPGD (reference sequence). The V end was cut by 1 base, the J end by 2 bases, with 7 bases between. CDR3 bases read: TGCACCTGCAGTGCAGTACTGATCCAAGAC. Translated: CTCSAVLIQD. The whole CDR3 is CTCSAVLIQDTQYF.

Details on this clone: Gene names and germline match the mouse. Partial CDR3 DNA: TGTGCCAGCAGTGAGGGGGGGGGCGCTCTCCAAGAC. Its translation: CASSEGGGALQD. Given in full, the CDR3 is CASSEGGGALQDTQYF. The chain recombines TRBV13-3 with TRBJ2-5, with 8 bases lining up with TRBD2. The observed sequence ends 4 residues before the CDR3 terminus, with the missing tail filled in from the germline J gene. This CDR3 has 16 amino acids. V lost 2 bases, J lost 2 bases, and 7 bases stayed unmatched. Per germline, CDR1 NNHDY and CDR2 SYVADS.

With respect to this clone: Gene names refer to mouse genes. The read is 4 residues too short to cover the CDR3 end, so that end is filled in from the germline J gene. The chain carries TRBV13-3 and TRBJ1-4; D gene unclear. The germline V gene encodes CDR1 NNHDY and CDR2 SYVADS. The V end was cut by 0 bases, the J end by 1 base, with 7 bases between. This CDR3 region has 15 residues. The CDR3 region is CASSDDTNSNERLFF. The sequenced part of the CDR3 DNA is TGTGCCAGCAGTGATGATACAAATTCCAACGAA. The whole variable domain, filled in from reference TRBV13-3 and TRBJ1-4, reads EAAVTQSPRSKVAVTGGKVTLSCHQTNNHDYMYWYRQDTGHGLRLIHYSYVADSTEKGDIPDGYKASRPSQENFSLILELASLSQTAVYFCASSDDTNSNERLFFGHGTKLSVL.

There are a few counts of this clone. TCRdb gives a protein that differs at residue 12 from what the DNA encodes, so the protein here is translated from the DNA. The listed genes are named as in mouse. The read is 3 residues too short to cover the CDR3 end, so that end is filled in from the germline J gene. V gene TRBV13-3 combines with J gene TRBJ1-3; 10 bases are shared with TRBD1. The CDR3 runs to 15 residues. V was clipped by 7 bases and J by 0 bases; unmatched bases: 4. Germline CDR1 and CDR2: NNHDY and SYVADS. CDR3 sequence reads: CASADRGNSGNTLYF. CDR3 DNA (partial): TGTGCCAGCGCGGACAGGGGGAATTCTGGAAATACG.

As for this clone: The listed TCRdb protein conflicts with the DNA translation at residue 13, and the protein shown is translated directly from the DNA. Gene names are the mouse ones. The read ends 3 residues early relative to the CDR3; the germline J gene fills the gap. This chain uses TRBV13-3 with TRBJ1-6; 7 bases fit TRBD1. TRBJ1-6 is filed as an ORF, its function uncertain. CDR1 and CDR2 (germline): NNHDY, SYVADS. V trimming: 1 base; J trimming: 3 bases; junction bases outside the gene matches: 4. The CDR3 length is 16 residues. Incomplete CDR3 DNA: TGTGCCAGCAGTGATAACAGGGGATACTATAATTCGCCC. It is translated as CASSDNRGYYNSP. The whole CDR3 sequence reads CASSDNRGYYNSPLYF.

This clone rates as large (0.1 to 1%). The germline and genes are mouse ones. With the read ending 4 residues before the CDR3 end, the germline J gene is used to fill in that end. The gene calls are TRBV1 and TRBJ2-3, with D maybe TRBD2 (7 bases). The CDR3 extends over 16 amino acids. Germline lookup yields CDR1 NSQYPW and CDR2 LRSPGD (reference sequence). Trimming took 0 bases from V and 0 from J, leaving 10 bases between them. The chain's CDR3 is CTCSADRGASAETLYF. CDR3 DNA (partial): TGCACCTGCAGTGCAGATCGGGGGGCTAGTGCAGAA.

This clone came up a few times. The protein recorded in TCRdb does not match the translated DNA at residue 9; the protein presented here comes from translating the DNA. The gene symbols are mouse symbols. CDR3 loop: CATTGLGNTLYF. The CDR3 bases that were read are TGTGCCACGACAGGGCTTGGAAATACG. The J gene is TRBJ1-3, the V gene TRBV13-3; 7 nucleotides align to TRBD1. The CDR3 is cut off 3 residues early in the read; its end comes from the germline J gene. The V and J ends lost 9 bases and 3 bases, in that order; junction bases with no gene match: 3. Germline V gene sequence: CDR1 NNHDY, CDR2 SYVADS. This CDR3 region has 12 residues.

Comment on this clone: Genes and germline come from the mouse. From the germline J gene comes the end of the CDR3, since the read stops 4 residues before it. The V and J genes are TRBV13-3 and TRBJ1-2; the match to TRBD1 covers 9 bases. Germline V lookup: CDR1 NNHDY, CDR2 SYVADS. Losses at the gene ends were 3 bases for V and 1 base for J; bases not matched to a gene: 4. This CDR3 has 15 residues. CDR3 bases read: TGTGCCAGCAGTGTACAGGGGGCGGGAAACTCC. Protein sequence: CASSVQGAGNS. The full CDR3 protein reads CASSVQGAGNSDYTF.

This clone has just a few counts. These gene names are mouse names. The CDR3 end lies 4 residues beyond the end of the read and is filled in from the germline J gene. The chain employs TRBV13-2 and TRBJ2-2; maybe TRBD2 (5 bases). CDR1 and CDR2 from the germline V gene are NNHNN and SYGAGS (reference sequence). The CDR3 spans 16 residues. V was trimmed by 0 bases and J by 0 bases, leaving 9 bases between them. The CDR3 sequence is CASGDAGIANTGQLYF. The CDR3 DNA, read in part, is TGTGCCAGCGGTGATGCTGGGATTGCAAACACCGGG.

This clone was detected only a few times. One end of the junction does not line up with germline, which may come from a read error. Here the gene names and germline are mouse. The CDR3 goes on 4 residues after the read ends, and that part is filled in from the germline J gene. V gene TRBV13-1 combines with J gene TRBJ2-3; 8 bases fit TRBD2. In germline, CDR1 is NSHNY, CDR2 SYGAGN. The CDR3 spans 15 residues. This CDR3 reads CAGSARLGRAETLYF. CDR3 DNA (partial): TGTGCCGGCAGTGCTCGACTGGGGCGTGCAGAA.

Only a few counts were recorded for this clone. Gene names are mouse gene names. Sequencing ends 4 residues short of the CDR3 end; the germline J gene provides the rest. This chain joins TRBV13-3 and TRBJ1-4; weak D call: TRBD1 (6 bases). Trimming took off 4 bases at V and 4 bases at J, with 8 bases between the two ends. The CDR3 runs to 13 residues. Looked up from germline, CDR1 is NNHDY and CDR2 is SYVADS. CDR3 loop: CASSRGGNERLFF. Incomplete CDR3 DNA: TGTGCCAGCAGTAGGGGGGGCAACGAA.

This clone was observed at least ten times. Mouse gene names and germline throughout. The CDR3 extends 4 residues past the end of the read, so its final part is completed from the germline J gene. V and J are TRBV13-3 and TRBJ2-3; tentative D call: TRBD1 (5 bases). Germline-derived CDR1 and CDR2 are NNHDY and SYVADS. This CDR3 contains 16 residues. Deletions cut 0 bases from V and 0 bases from J, with 11 bases between. The part of the CDR3 DNA that was read is TGTGCCAGCAGTGATGCAGACAGACCTAGTGCAGAA. This translates into CASSDADRPSAE. The full CDR3 reads CASSDADRPSAETLYF.

This clone has only a few counts. Mouse germline and gene names are used. The sequenced fragment ends 4 residues before the CDR3 boundary, so the rest is inferred from the germline J gene. The genes are TRBV13-1 and TRBJ2-7; a possible D gene is TRBD2 (7 bases). The V gene's germline CDR1 is NSHNY and CDR2 SYGAGN. The CDR3 is 12 residues long. CDR3 sequence: CASKRGGYEQYF. The DNA read from the CDR3 is TGTGCCAGCAAGAGGGGGGGTTAT.

This clone was observed a handful of times. Gene names and germline match the mouse. The read terminates 4 residues ahead of where the CDR3 ends, so the germline J gene completes it. The gene calls are TRBV19 and TRBJ2-1; maybe TRBD2 (7 bases). This CDR3 is built from 15 residues. The V end lost 2 bases, the J end lost 5 bases, and 14 bases lay between the germline ends. Germline values: CDR1 FNHDT, CDR2 SITEND (reference sequence). The part of the CDR3 DNA that was read is TGTGCCAGCAGTATTACGGGGGGCGCCCATGCT. This sequence encodes CASSITGGAHA. The entire CDR3 is CASSITGGAHAEQFF.

This clone was counted only a few times. These gene names are mouse names. The read ends 4 residues shy of where the CDR3 ends; the end is completed using the germline J gene. This chain uses TRBV17 with TRBJ1-2, with 12 bases lining up with TRBD1. The CDR3 is 15 residues long. CDR1 MNHDT and CDR2 YYDKIL come from the germline V gene. Losses at the gene ends were 0 bases for V and 4 bases for J; bases not matched to a gene: 0. The CDR3 protein is CASSREGQGASDYTF. Incomplete CDR3 DNA: TGTGCTAGCAGTAGAGAGGGACAGGGGGCCTCC.

This clone was seen more than once but under ten times. Gene and germline names: mouse. The read terminates 4 residues ahead of where the CDR3 ends, so the germline J gene completes it. This rearrangement joins TRBV31 to TRBJ2-3; 10 positions agree with TRBD2. This CDR3 is built from 16 residues. The germline V gene has CDR1 GKSSPN and CDR2 SITVG. V lost 0 bases to trimming and J lost 1 base; unmatched junction nucleotides: 4. The CDR3 reads CAWSLDGLGGAETLYF. The CDR3 DNA, read in part, is TGTGCCTGGAGTCTAGACGGACTGGGGGGTGCAGAA.

There are many counts of this clone. Gene names are mouse gene names. The sequenced fragment ends 4 residues before the CDR3 boundary, so the rest is inferred from the germline J gene. The sample contains more than one DNA sequence encoding this CDR3. This chain uses TRBV13-3 with TRBJ2-7, with 11 bases identical to TRBD2. This CDR3 comprises 14 residues. CDR1 is NNHDY, CDR2 SYVADS, per germline. The CDR3 DNA, read in part, is TGTGCCAGCAGAGCTACTGGGGGGGCGTAT. This encodes CASRATGGAY. The whole CDR3 sequence reads CASRATGGAYEQYF.

A few counts support this clone. Gene names are mouse gene names. The CDR3 is cut off 4 residues early in the read; its end comes from the germline J gene. V usage is TRBV1 and J usage is TRBJ1-4; the D gene is possibly TRBD1 (6 bases). Trimming pared 0 bases from V and 6 bases from J, leaving 14 bases between. Germline V gene data show CDR1 as NSQYPW and CDR2 as LRSPGD (reference sequence). This CDR3 region has 16 residues. Here the CDR3 reads CTCSADPAGVDERLFF. CDR3 DNA (partial): TGCACCTGCAGTGCAGATCCGGCAGGGGTGGACGAA.

On this clone: At residue 12, the translated DNA and the protein in TCRdb do not agree; the protein given here is derived from the DNA. Gene names and germline refer to mouse. The CDR3 is cut off 3 residues early in the read; its end comes from the germline J gene. The gene calls are TRBV13-2 and TRBJ1-6; a weak D match, TRBD1 (6 bases). TRBJ1-6 is placed among ORFs of uncertain function. V lost 5 bases to trimming and J lost 5 bases, with 14 bases between them. The germline V gene has CDR1 NNHNN and CDR2 SYGAGS (reference sequence). The CDR3 consists of 15 residues. The chain's CDR3 is CASGPPGQNNSPLYF. CDR3 bases read: TGTGCCAGCGGCCCCCCGGGACAAAATAATTCGCCC.

With regard to this clone: Any gene name here is a mouse gene name. The DNA ends 4 residues before the CDR3 does, and the rest of the CDR3 is filled in from the germline J gene. The gene calls are TRBV13-3 and TRBJ2-3; 12 bases are shared with TRBD2. Unmatched junction bases numbered 5, after V lost 5 bases and J lost 4 bases. This CDR3 contains 15 residues. Germline CDR1 and CDR2: NNHDY and SYVADS. Incomplete CDR3 DNA: TGTGCCAGCAGGCCGGGACTGGGGGGACCAGAA. This sequence encodes CASRPGLGGPE. The CDR3 in its entirety is CASRPGLGGPETLYF.

This clone was picked up a small number of times. Genes and germline are mouse. The read finishes 4 residues shy of the CDR3 end, and the germline J gene is used to complete it. The genes are TRBV13-3 and TRBJ2-1, with D unclear. The CDR3 has 11 residues. The germline gives CDR1 NNHDY, CDR2 SYVADS. The CDR3 is CASRRQAEQFF. CDR3 bases read: TGTGCCAGCAGAAGACAAGCT.

Comments on this clone: TCRdb and the translated DNA give different amino acids at residue 11; the protein presented here is the one translated from the DNA. Any gene name here is a mouse gene name. Read sequence stops 3 residues before the CDR3 end, and the germline J gene provides the missing end. This chain links TRBV19 with TRBJ1-3; unclear D gene. Trimming took off 5 bases at V and 0 bases at J, with 9 bases between the two ends. This CDR3 comprises 14 residues. From germline, CDR1 is FNHDT and CDR2 SITEND (reference sequence). The CDR3 here is CASSLPPSGNTLYF. The CDR3 bases that were read are TGTGCCAGCAGCCTCCCCCCTTCTGGAAATACG. The full variable domain, rest sourced from reference TRBV19 and TRBJ1-3, is GGIITQTPKFLIGQEGQKLTLKCQQNFNHDTMYWYRQDSGKGLRLIYYSITENDLQKGDLSEGYDASREKKSSFSLTVTSAQKNEMAVFLCASSLPPSGNTLYFGEGSRLIVV.

This clone was observed a handful of times. All gene names here are mouse names. The read ends 4 residues early relative to the CDR3; the germline J gene fills the gap. The sample contains more than one DNA sequence encoding this CDR3. V usage is TRBV1 and J usage is TRBJ2-2; the match to TRBD2 covers 10 bases. The junction had 2 bases not matched to a gene; V was cut back by 1 base and J by 0 bases. Germline V gives CDR1 NSQYPW, CDR2 LRSPGD (reference sequence). The CDR3 has 17 amino acids. CDR3 sequence: CTCSAGTGGANTGQLYF. Incomplete CDR3 DNA: TGCACCTGCAGTGCAGGGACTGGGGGAGCAAACACCGGG.